This T cell receptor (beta chain) was identified during a study of T cells in Graves' hyperthyroidism and ophthalmopathy. This clonotype was recorded a few times. TCR beta CDR3 region amplification was performed from RNA transcripts. The HTBI primer set drove a first-round RT-PCR of the TCR CDR3. TCRdb itself ran the multiplex PCR reads through MiXCR, one entry per CDR3 protein. The sample records 300,000 to 450,000 distinct CDR3 sequences, 25% being singletons. Lactation, pregnancy, other autoimmune disease or uncontrolled infection excluded patients. This CDR3 comprises 12 residues. CDR1 is SGHTA, CDR2 FQGTGA, per germline. The ends were cut back, 4 bases at V and 10 bases at J, with 10 bases in the middle.

This chain connects TRBV7-3 to TRBJ2-2; D is undetermined. The material sequenced was blood. This clonotype was obtained from a man aged 50 to 60 with Graves' hyperthyroidism. CDR3 region: CASSSTRSELFF. For the CDR3, the DNA is TGTGCCAGCAGCTCGACAAGGTCGGAGCTGTTTTTT.